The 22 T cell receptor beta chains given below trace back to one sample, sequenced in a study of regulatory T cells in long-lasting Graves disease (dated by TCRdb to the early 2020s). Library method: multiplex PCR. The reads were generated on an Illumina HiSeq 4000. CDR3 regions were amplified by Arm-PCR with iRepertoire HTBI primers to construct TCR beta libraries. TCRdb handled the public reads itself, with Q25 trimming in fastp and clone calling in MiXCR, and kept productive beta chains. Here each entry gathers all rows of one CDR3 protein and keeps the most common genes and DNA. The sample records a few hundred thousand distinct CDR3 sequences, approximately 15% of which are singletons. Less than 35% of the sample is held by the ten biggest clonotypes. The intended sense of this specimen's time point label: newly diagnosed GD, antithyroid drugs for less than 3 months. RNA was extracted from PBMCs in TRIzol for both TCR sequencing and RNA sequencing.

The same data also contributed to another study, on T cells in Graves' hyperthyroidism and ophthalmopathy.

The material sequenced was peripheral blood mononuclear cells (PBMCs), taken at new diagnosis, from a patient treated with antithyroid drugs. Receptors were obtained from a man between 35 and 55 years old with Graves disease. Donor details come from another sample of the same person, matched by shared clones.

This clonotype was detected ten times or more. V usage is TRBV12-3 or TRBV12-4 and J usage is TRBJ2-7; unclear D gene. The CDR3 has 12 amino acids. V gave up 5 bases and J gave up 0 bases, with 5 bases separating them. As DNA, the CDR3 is TGTGCCAGCAGTACCTTCTCCTACGAGCAGTACTTC. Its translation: CASSTFSYEQYF.

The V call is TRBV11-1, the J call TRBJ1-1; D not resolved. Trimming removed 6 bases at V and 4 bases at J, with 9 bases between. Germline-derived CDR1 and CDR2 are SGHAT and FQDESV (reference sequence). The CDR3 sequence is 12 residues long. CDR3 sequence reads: CASSRFGTEAFF. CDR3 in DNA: TGTGCCAGCAGTCGCTTCGGCACTGAAGCTTTCTTT.

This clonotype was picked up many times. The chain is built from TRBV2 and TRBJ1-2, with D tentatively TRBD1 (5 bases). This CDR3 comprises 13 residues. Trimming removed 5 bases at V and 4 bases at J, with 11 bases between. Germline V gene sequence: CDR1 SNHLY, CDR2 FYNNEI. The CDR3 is CASSRDWGYGYTF. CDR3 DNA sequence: TGTGCCAGCAGTCGGGACTGGGGCTATGGCTACACCTTC. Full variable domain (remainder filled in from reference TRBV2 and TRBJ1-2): EPEVTQTPSHQVTQMGQEVILRCVPISNHLYFYWYRQILGQKVEFLVSFYNNEISEKSEIFDDQFSVERPDGSNFTLKIRSTKLEDSAMYFCASSRDWGYGYTFGSGTRLTVV.

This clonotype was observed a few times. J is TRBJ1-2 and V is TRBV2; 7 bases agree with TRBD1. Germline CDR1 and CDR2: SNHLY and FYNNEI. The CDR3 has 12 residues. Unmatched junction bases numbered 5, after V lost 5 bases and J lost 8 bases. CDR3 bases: TGTGCCAGCAGTAACGACAGGGACGGCTACACCTTC. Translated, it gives CASSNDRDGYTF.

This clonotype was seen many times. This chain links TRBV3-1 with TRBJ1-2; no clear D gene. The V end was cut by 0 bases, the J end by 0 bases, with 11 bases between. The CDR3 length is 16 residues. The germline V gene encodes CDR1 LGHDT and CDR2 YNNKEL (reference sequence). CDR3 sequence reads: CASSQDPRRANYGYTF. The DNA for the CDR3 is TGTGCCAGCAGCCAAGATCCCCGACGGGCTAACTATGGCTACACCTTC.

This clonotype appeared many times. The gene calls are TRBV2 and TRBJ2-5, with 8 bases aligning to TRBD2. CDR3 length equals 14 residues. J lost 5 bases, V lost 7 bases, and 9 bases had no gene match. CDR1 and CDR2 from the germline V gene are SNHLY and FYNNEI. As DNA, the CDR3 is TGTGCCAGCAAAAGTTTTAGCGGGGTTGAGACCCAGTACTTC. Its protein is CASKSFSGVETQYF.

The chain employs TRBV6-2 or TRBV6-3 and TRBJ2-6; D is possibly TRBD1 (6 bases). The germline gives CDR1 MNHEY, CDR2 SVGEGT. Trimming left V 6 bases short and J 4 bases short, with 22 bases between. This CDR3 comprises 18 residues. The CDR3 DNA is TGTGCCAGCAGCCATGGACAGCTAAGATGGACCGGGGCCAACGTCCTGACTTTC. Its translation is CASSHGQLRWTGANVLTF.

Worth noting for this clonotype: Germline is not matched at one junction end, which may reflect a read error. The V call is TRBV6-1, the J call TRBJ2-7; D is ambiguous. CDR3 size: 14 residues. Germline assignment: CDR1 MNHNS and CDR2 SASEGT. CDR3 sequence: CASSVDGPSYELYF. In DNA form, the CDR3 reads TGTGCCAGCAGCGTAGACGGACCGTCCTACGAGCTGTACTTC.

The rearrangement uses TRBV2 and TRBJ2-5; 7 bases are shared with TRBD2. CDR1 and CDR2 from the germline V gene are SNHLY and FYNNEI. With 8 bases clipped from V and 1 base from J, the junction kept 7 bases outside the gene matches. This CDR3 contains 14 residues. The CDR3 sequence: CASEGGYGQETQYF. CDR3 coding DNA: TGTGCCAGCGAGGGAGGGTACGGCCAAGAGACCCAGTACTTC.

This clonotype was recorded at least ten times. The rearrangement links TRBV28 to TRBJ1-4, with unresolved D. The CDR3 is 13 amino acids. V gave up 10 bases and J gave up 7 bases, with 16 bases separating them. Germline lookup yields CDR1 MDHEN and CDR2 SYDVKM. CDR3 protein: CAIQKPGSEKLFF. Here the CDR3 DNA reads TGTGCCATTCAAAAGCCAGGTAGTGAAAAACTGTTTTTT.

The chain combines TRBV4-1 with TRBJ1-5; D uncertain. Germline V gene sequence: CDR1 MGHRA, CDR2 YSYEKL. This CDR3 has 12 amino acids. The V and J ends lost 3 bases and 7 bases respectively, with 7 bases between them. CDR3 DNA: TGCGCCAGCAGCCACCCCGGCCAGCCCCAGCATTTT. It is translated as CASSHPGQPQHF.

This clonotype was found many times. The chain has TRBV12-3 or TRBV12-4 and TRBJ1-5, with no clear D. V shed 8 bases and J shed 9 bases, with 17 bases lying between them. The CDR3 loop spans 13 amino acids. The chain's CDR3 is CASGLLQESPQHF. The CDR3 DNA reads TGTGCCAGCGGCCTACTTCAAGAGTCGCCCCAGCATTTT.

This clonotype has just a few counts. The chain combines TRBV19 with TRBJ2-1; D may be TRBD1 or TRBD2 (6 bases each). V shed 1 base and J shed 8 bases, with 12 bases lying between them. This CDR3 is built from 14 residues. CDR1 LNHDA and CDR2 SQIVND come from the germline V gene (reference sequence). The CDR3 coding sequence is TGTGCCAGTAGTATAGGGGGGGCCGGTGATGAGCAGTTCTTC. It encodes CASSIGGAGDEQFF.

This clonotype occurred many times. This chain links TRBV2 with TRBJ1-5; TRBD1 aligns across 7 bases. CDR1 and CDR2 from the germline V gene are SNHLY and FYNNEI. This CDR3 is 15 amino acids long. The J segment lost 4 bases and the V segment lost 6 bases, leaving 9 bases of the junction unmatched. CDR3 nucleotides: TGTGCCAGCAGAAGCGACAGGGCAGGGAATCAGCCCCAGCATTTT. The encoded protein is CASRSDRAGNQPQHF.

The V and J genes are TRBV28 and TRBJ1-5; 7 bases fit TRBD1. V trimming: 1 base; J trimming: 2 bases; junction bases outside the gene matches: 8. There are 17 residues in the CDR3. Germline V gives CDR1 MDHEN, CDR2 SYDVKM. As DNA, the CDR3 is TGTGCCAGCAGTTTATTGACAGGGTATACGGGCAATCAGCCCCAGCATTTT. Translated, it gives CASSLLTGYTGNQPQHF.

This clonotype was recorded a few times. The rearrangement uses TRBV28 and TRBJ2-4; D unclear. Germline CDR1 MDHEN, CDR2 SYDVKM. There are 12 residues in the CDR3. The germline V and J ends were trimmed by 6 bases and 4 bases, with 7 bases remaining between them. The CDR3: CASRGRKNIQYF. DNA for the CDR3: TGTGCCAGCAGGGGCAGGAAAAACATTCAGTACTTC.

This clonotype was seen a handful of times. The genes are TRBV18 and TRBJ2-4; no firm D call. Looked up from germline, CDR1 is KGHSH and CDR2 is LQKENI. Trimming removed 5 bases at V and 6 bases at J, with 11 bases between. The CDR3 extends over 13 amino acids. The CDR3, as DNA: TGTGCCAGCTCAGAACAGAGCCCAAACATTCAGTACTTC. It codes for CASSEQSPNIQYF. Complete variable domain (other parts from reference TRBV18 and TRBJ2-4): NAGVMQNPRHLVRRRGQEARLRCSPMKGHSHVYWYRQLPEEGLKFMVYLQKENIIDESGMPKERFSAEFPKEGPSILRIQQVVRGDSAAYFCASSEQSPNIQYFGAGTRLSVL.

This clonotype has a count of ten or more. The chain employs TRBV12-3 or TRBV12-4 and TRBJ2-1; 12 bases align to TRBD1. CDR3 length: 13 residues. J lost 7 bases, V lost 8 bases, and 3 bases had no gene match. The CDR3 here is CASAGQGANEQFF. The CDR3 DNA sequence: TGTGCCAGCGCGGGACAGGGGGCGAATGAGCAGTTCTTC.

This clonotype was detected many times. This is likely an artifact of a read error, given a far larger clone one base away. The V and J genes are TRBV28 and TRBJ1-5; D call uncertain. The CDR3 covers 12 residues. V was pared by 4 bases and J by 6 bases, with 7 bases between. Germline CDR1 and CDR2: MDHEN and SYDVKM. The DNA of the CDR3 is TGTGCCAGCAGTTGGGGAGCTCAGCCCCAGCATTTT. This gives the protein CASSWGAQPQHF. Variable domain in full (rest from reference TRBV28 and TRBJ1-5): DVKVTQSSRYLVKRTGEKVFLECVQDMDHENMFWYRQDPGLGLRLIYFSYDVKMKEKGDIPEGYSVSREKKERFSLILESASTNQTSMYLCASSWGAQPQHFGDGTRLSIL.

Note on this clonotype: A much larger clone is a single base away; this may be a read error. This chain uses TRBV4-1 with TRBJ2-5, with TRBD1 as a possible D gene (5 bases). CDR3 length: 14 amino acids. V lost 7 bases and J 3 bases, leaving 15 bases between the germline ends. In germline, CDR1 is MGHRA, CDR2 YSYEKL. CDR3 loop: CASIPMKGKETQYF. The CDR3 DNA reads TGCGCCAGCATCCCCATGAAGGGGAAAGAGACCCAGTACTTC.

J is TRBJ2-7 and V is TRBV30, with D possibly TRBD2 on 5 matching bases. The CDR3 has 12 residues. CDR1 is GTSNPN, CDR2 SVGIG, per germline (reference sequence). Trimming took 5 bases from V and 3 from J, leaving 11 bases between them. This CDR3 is CAWGSGFYEQYF. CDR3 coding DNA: TGTGCCTGGGGTTCGGGATTCTACGAGCAGTACTTC.

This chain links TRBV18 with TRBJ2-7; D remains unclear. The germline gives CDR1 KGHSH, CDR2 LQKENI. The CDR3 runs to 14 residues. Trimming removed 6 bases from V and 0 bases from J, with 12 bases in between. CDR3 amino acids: CASSFRWGSYEQYF. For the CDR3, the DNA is TGTGCCAGCTCTTTTCGGTGGGGCTCCTACGAGCAGTACTTC.